This T cell receptor (beta chain) derives from a study of post-analysis software for immune sequencing data. As to this clonotype: Its cognate antigen is unknown.

Researchers reported that TCR beta cDNA libraries carried unique molecular identifiers. TCRdb re-derived calls from the PCR reads in MiXCR, one entry per CDR3 protein. The sample has fewer than 850,000 distinct CDR3 sequences, about 43% seen once. The CDR3 loop spans 15 amino acids. The germline V gene encodes CDR1 LGHNA and CDR2 YSLEER. The ends were cut back, 2 bases at V and 2 bases at J, with 13 bases in the middle. Study-level results: Roughly 5 TRBV segments, TRBV5-6, TRBV5-1 and TRBV20-1 among them, were found more frequent in patients than controls. By F measure, strong co-clustering occurred among samples prepared in the same batch. Controls significantly exceeded multiple sclerosis patients in normalized Chao1 diversity.

This rearrangement joins TRBV4-3 to TRBJ2-7; D is unresolved. Sequences were obtained from blood. This clonotype was obtained from a girl aged 10-17 years with multiple sclerosis. CDR3 residues: CASSQKAHLTYEQYF. As DNA, the CDR3 is TGCGCCAGCAGCCAAAAGGCGCACCTTACCTACGAGCAGTACTTC.